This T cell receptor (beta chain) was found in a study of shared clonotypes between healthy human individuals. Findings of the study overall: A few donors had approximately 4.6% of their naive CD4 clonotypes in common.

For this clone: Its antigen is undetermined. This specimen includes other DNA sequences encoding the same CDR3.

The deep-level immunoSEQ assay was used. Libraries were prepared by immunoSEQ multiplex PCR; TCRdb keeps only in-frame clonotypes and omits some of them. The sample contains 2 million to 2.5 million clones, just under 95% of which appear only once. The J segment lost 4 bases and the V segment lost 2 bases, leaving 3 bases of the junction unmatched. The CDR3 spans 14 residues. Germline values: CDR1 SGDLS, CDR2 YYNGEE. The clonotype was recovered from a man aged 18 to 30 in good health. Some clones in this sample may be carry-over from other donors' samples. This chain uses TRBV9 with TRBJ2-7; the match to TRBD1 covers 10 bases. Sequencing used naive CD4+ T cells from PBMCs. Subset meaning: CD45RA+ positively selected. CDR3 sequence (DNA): TGTGCCAGCAGCGTCGGGACAGGGGTGTACGAGCAGTACTTC. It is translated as CASSVGTGVYEQYF.